This T cell receptor (beta chain) emerged from a study of T cell repertoires in cytomegalovirus infection. Study context: Through public TCR beta signatures, both CMV infection and matching HLA type were indicated. Study findings and constraints: Based on cumulative public TCR beta family frequency, carriers of CMV plus the relevant HLA were identified.

The CDR3 is 14 residues long. The germline V gene encodes CDR1 SGHTA and CDR2 FQGNSA. TCRdb re-called the reads through MiXCR, storing one row per CDR3 protein. The sample yields a few hundred thousand distinct CDR3 sequences, about 20% seen once. This clonotype appeared many times. The antigen is unknown. Mismatch with germline at one junction end may stem from a read error. V and J are TRBV7-2 and TRBJ1-4, with 7 bases that match TRBD1. This clonotype originated in a human donor in good health (CMV status not recorded). Some clones in this sample may be carry-over from other donors' samples. Sequenced material: cultured PBMCs, taken from culture after CMV antigen stimulation. The CDR3, as DNA: TGTGCCAGCAGCTCAGGGGGGACTAAGGAAAAACTGTTTTTT. It is translated as CASSSGGTKEKLFF.